Following are 16 T cell receptor beta chains from one sample sequenced in a study of T cell responses to AZD1222 COVID-19 vaccine. The method was immunoSEQ multiplex PCR; TCRdb's version includes in-frame clones alone and lacks a portion of them. The data contain about 150,000 clones, about nine tenths of them singletons. This specimen was peripheral blood, taken 28 days after the second AZD1222 dose. The receptors stem from an adult who received the AZD1222 COVID-19 vaccine.

The gene calls are TRBV19 and TRBJ1-1, with a weak D call TRBD1 (6 bases). The CDR3 runs to 15 residues. CDR1 and CDR2 from the germline V gene are LNHDA and SQIVND (reference sequence). V lost 1 base, J lost 5 bases, and 14 bases lay in between. The CDR3 DNA is TGTGCCAGTAGTATAGCGAGGGGGGCGGGTACTGAAGCTTTCTTT. This codes for CASSIARGAGTEAFF.

The V call is TRBV19, the J call TRBJ2-1; D is unclear. Trimming stripped 4 bases from V and 5 bases from J, with 9 bases between. The germline V gene encodes CDR1 LNHDA and CDR2 SQIVND (reference sequence). The CDR3 loop spans 13 amino acids. The CDR3 nucleotides are TGTGCCAGTAGTAAATTGGAGAACAATGAGCAGTTCTTC. As protein: CASSKLENNEQFF.

The chain carries TRBV28 and TRBJ2-2, with TRBD1 matching over 12 bases. CDR1 and CDR2 (germline): MDHEN, SYDVKM. Losses at the gene ends were 6 bases for V and 9 bases for J; bases not matched to a gene: 8. The CDR3 length is 15 residues. The CDR3, as DNA: TGTGCCAGCAGATCCCTGGGACAGGGGGCGCGGGAGCTGTTTTTT. Translated, it gives CASRSLGQGARELFF.

The V call is TRBV29-1, the J call TRBJ2-7; D ambiguous. The germline gives CDR1 SQVTM, CDR2 ANQGSEA. V was shortened by 1 base and J by 2 bases, with 6 bases between the two germline ends. The CDR3 sequence is 12 residues long. In DNA form, the CDR3 reads TGCAGCGTTGAAGGCACAACCTACGAGCAGTACTTC. Translating it yields CSVEGTTYEQYF.

CDR3 residues: CSARIPPGYTF. The CDR3 DNA is TGCAGTGCTAGAATCCCTCCCGGCTACACCTTC. The chain has TRBV20-1 and TRBJ1-2; D remains unclear. The length of the CDR3 is 11 residues. Germline assignment: CDR1 DFQATT and CDR2 SNEGSKA (reference sequence). Trimming shortened V by 2 bases and J by 8 bases, and 9 bases separated the two germline ends.

This clone was detected only once. CDR3 residues: CASEGRVLDNSPLHF. For the CDR3, the DNA is TGTGCCAGCGAGGGCCGGGTCTTGGATAATTCACCCCTCCACTTT. V and J are TRBV28 and TRBJ1-6; D uncertain. Germline CDR1 MDHEN, CDR2 SYDVKM. Trimming took 8 bases from V and 5 from J, leaving 16 bases between them. CDR3 length equals 15 residues.

This CDR3 reads CASSFRFKDYYGYTF. CDR3 nucleotide sequence: TGTGCCAGCAGTTTTAGGTTCAAGGACTACTATGGCTACACCTTC. V and J are TRBV28 and TRBJ1-2; D is unclear. Between the trimmed V and J ends, which lost 3 bases and 3 bases, there was a span of 14 bases. Germline CDR1 and CDR2: MDHEN and SYDVKM. The CDR3 consists of 15 residues.

The rearrangement links TRBV24-1 to TRBJ2-3; D is ambiguous. The CDR3 sequence is 12 residues long. The ends were cut back, 7 bases at V and 4 bases at J, with 8 bases in the middle. Germline CDR1 and CDR2: KGHDR and SFDVKD. DNA of the CDR3: TGTGCCACCAGGGGTCGGGCAGATACGCAGTATTTT. It codes for CATRGRADTQYF.

This clone has just one count. The J gene is TRBJ1-1, the V gene TRBV11-1, with unresolved D. Trimming removed 2 bases from V and 0 bases from J, with 7 bases in between. CDR3 length: 14 amino acids. From germline, CDR1 is SGHAT and CDR2 FQDESV (reference sequence). The CDR3 DNA follows: TGTGCCAGCAGCTTACGGCGGATGAACACTGAAGCTTTCTTT. This codes for CASSLRRMNTEAFF.

This clone was detected once. The junction departs from germline at one end; a sequencing error may be responsible. The CDR3 DNA follows: TGTGCCAGCAGCCTAGCGGGGACCACAGATACGCAGTATTTT. It encodes CASSLAGTTDTQYF. The rearrangement links TRBV7-2 to TRBJ2-3; 9 nucleotides agree with TRBD2. This CDR3 is 14 amino acids long. Germline V gene lookup returns CDR1 SGHTA and CDR2 FQGNSA. The full variable domain, in which reference TRBV7-2 and TRBJ2-3 provide the parts outside the CDR3, is GAGVSQSPSNKVTEKGKDVELRCDPISGHTALYWYRQSLGQGLEFLIYFQGNSAPDKSGLPSDRFSAERTGGSVSTLTIQRTQQEDSAVYLCASSLAGTTDTQYFGPGTRLTVL.

This clone was found a few times. The J gene is TRBJ1-6, the V gene TRBV3-1 (or the pseudogene TRBV3-2); no clear D gene. The germline V and J ends were trimmed by 0 bases and 6 bases, with 9 bases remaining between them. The germline CDR1 and CDR2 sequences are LGHDT and YNNKEL (reference sequence). This CDR3 has 15 residues. The CDR3 reads CASSQDVARNSPLHF. The CDR3, as DNA: TGTGCCAGCAGCCAAGATGTCGCCCGTAATTCACCCCTCCACTTT.

The V call is TRBV28, the J call TRBJ2-7; TRBD2 might be the D (5 bases). Germline V gene lookup returns CDR1 MDHEN and CDR2 SYDVKM. The germline V and J ends were trimmed by 7 bases and 5 bases, with 12 bases remaining between them. The CDR3 is 12 residues long. The CDR3 DNA reads TGTGCCAGCACCACTGGGGAGCACGAGCAGTACTTC. It is translated as CASTTGEHEQYF.

The rearrangement uses TRBV5-4 and TRBJ2-1; no clear D gene. This CDR3 has 12 residues. Germline V gives CDR1 SGHNT, CDR2 YYREEE (reference sequence). The V gene lost 2 bases and the J gene lost 7 bases, with 7 bases spanning the gap. The CDR3 sequence: CASSFTLNEQFF. CDR3 bases: TGTGCCAGCAGCTTTACGCTAAATGAGCAGTTCTTC.

The chain employs TRBV6-5 and TRBJ1-3; perhaps TRBD1 as D (5 bases). Germline CDR1 is MNHEY and CDR2 is SVGAGI. This CDR3 comprises 15 residues. The V and J ends lost 6 bases and 0 bases respectively, with 12 bases between them. The DNA for the CDR3 is TGTGCCAGCAGGAGGGACGGGATCTCTGGAAACACCATATATTTT. Residues: CASRRDGISGNTIYF.

The CDR3 protein is CASSSEGGLAGVRFRSEQYF. The CDR3 DNA follows: TGCGCCAGCAGCTCGGAAGGGGGACTAGCGGGAGTTCGGTTCAGAAGCGAGCAGTACTTC. The chain links TRBV5-1 to TRBJ2-7, with 14 nucleotides matching TRBD2. Trimming at V came to 3 bases and at J to 6 bases, leaving 20 bases not matched to a gene. Germline values: CDR1 SGHRS, CDR2 YFSETQ. The CDR3 runs to 20 residues.

This rearrangement joins TRBV24-1 to TRBJ2-5; D ambiguous. This CDR3 has 12 residues. V lost 1 base and J 6 bases, leaving 5 bases between the germline ends. The V gene's germline CDR1 is KGHDR and CDR2 SFDVKD. This CDR3 is CATSDFAQTQYF. CDR3 DNA sequence: TGTGCCACCAGTGATTTTGCACAGACCCAGTACTTC.